These 24 T cell receptor beta chains were all obtained from the same sample, sequenced in a study of blood T cell repertoires in COVID-19. The table came from immunoSEQ multiplex PCR; TCRdb's copy has only in-frame clones and leaves some out. The sample has under 100,000 clones, over 75% seen once. The sequenced sample consisted of peripheral blood. The receptors stem from a woman between 65 and 79 years old with acute or convalescent COVID-19.

The V gene is TRBV7-9, the J gene TRBJ1-1, with D uncertain. The germline gives CDR1 SEHNR, CDR2 FQNEAQ (reference sequence). The CDR3 is made up of 13 amino acids. The V gene lost 0 bases and the J gene lost 4 bases, with 6 bases spanning the gap. For the CDR3, the DNA is TGTGCCAGCAGCTTAGCGGGCCTCACTGAAGCTTTCTTT. It translates to CASSLAGLTEAFF. Full variable domain (missing parts from reference TRBV7-9 and TRBJ1-1): DTGVSQNPRHKITKRGQNVTFRCDPISEHNRLYWYRQTLGQGPEFLTYFQNEAQLEKSRLLSDRFSAERPKGSFSTLEIQRTEQGDSAMYLCASSLAGLTEAFFGQGTRLTVV.

This sequence joins TRBV5-4 and TRBJ1-6, with 7 nucleotides matching TRBD1. Germline loops: CDR1 SGHNT, CDR2 YYREEE (reference sequence). The J segment lost 0 bases and the V segment lost 2 bases, leaving 5 bases of the junction unmatched. The CDR3 covers 17 residues. Written as DNA, the CDR3 is TGTGCCAGCAGCTTCAACAGGGGTACCTCCTATAATTCACCCCTCCACTTT. This gives the protein CASSFNRGTSYNSPLHF.

The V call is TRBV7-9, the J call TRBJ1-6; no definite D call. Looked up from germline, CDR1 is SEHNR and CDR2 is FQNEAQ (reference sequence). V was cut by 3 bases and J by 7 bases, with 22 bases left in between. There are 18 residues in the CDR3. The CDR3 reads CASSFPGGSSPDNSPLHF. DNA for the CDR3: TGTGCCAGCAGCTTCCCGGGTGGGAGTTCCCCGGACAATTCACCCCTCCACTTT.

The chain is built from TRBV7-9 and TRBJ1-2, with 10 bases identical to TRBD1. CDR1 is SEHNR and CDR2 is FQNEAQ in the germline V gene (reference sequence). The CDR3 has 15 residues. The V gene end was trimmed by 1 base and the J gene end by 7 bases; junction bases not matched to a gene: 6. The CDR3 loop reads CASSLVAGQGSGYTF. CDR3 DNA: TGTGCCAGCAGCTTAGTTGCGGGACAGGGGTCTGGCTACACCTTC.

CDR3 protein: CAHGQANEKLFF. CDR3 in DNA: TGTGCCCATGGACAGGCAAATGAAAAACTGTTTTTT. The V gene is TRBV30, the J gene TRBJ1-4, with 7 nucleotides matching TRBD1. CDR3 length equals 12 residues. Germline CDR1 reads GTSNPN; CDR2 reads SVGIG (reference sequence). J gave up 5 bases and V 8 bases, and 5 bases lay outside the gene matches.

The chain carries TRBV7-9 and TRBJ1-1, with D maybe TRBD1 (5 bases). The ends were cut back, 9 bases at V and 0 bases at J, with 8 bases in the middle. Germline-derived CDR1 and CDR2 are SEHNR and FQNEAQ (reference sequence). This CDR3 contains 12 residues. The CDR3 region is CASKGVNTEAFF. CDR3 nucleotides: TGTGCCAGTAAAGGGGTGAACACTGAAGCTTTCTTT.

The chain employs TRBV9 and TRBJ2-3; TRBD2 might be the D (6 bases). Germline values: CDR1 SGDLS, CDR2 YYNGEE. V lost 3 bases and J lost 5, with 10 bases in between. This CDR3 region has 13 residues. The CDR3 nucleotides read TGTGCCAGCAGCGGACTTAGCGGAGATACGCAGTATTTT. Amino acid sequence: CASSGLSGDTQYF.

This clone has a handful of counts. The chain is built from TRBV2 and TRBJ1-2; 8 nucleotides align to TRBD1. V trimming: 7 bases; J trimming: 8 bases; junction bases outside the gene matches: 9. The CDR3 length is 13 residues. Germline CDR1 is SNHLY and CDR2 is FYNNEI. CDR3 nucleotide sequence: TGTGCCAGCAAGGCAGGGGGCTTGGACGGCTACACCTTC. Protein product: CASKAGGLDGYTF.

This clone was seen a single time. The chain joins TRBV10-3 to TRBJ2-2; TRBD2 is a possible D gene (6 bases). The germline V and J ends were trimmed by 8 bases and 1 base, with 11 bases remaining between them. Germline CDR1 is ENHRY and CDR2 is SYGVKD. CDR3 size: 14 residues. CDR3: CAIHKEGNTGELFF. In DNA, the CDR3 is TGTGCCATCCACAAGGAGGGGAACACCGGGGAGCTGTTTTTT.

The chain couples TRBV6-5 to TRBJ2-1, with 8 bases aligning to TRBD1. J lost 4 bases, V lost 7 bases, and 6 bases had no gene match. This CDR3 spans 14 amino acids. Germline CDR1 MNHEY, CDR2 SVGAGI. The CDR3 protein is CASTGGLGYNEQFF. In nucleotides, the CDR3 is TGTGCCAGCACAGGGGGCTTAGGGTACAATGAGCAGTTCTTC.

The V and J genes are TRBV28 and TRBJ1-2; D is unclear. The germline gives CDR1 MDHEN, CDR2 SYDVKM. Trimming took off 7 bases at V and 2 bases at J, with 17 bases between the two ends. This CDR3 region has 15 residues. The CDR3 protein is CASNTPGGRNYGYTF. CDR3 sequence (DNA): TGTGCCAGCAATACTCCGGGAGGGAGGAACTATGGCTACACCTTC.

The V and J genes are TRBV11-3 and TRBJ1-1; possible D gene TRBD1, 5 bases. The CDR3 sequence is 16 residues long. Germline CDR1 reads SGHNT; CDR2 reads YENEEA. Trimming took off 5 bases at V and 3 bases at J, with 19 bases between the two ends. CDR3 sequence: CASSGWGEGRDTEAFF. In nucleotides, the CDR3 is TGTGCCAGCAGCGGATGGGGGGAAGGGCGGGACACTGAAGCTTTCTTT. The complete variable domain, with remaining parts taken from reference TRBV11-3 and TRBJ1-1, reads EAGVVQSPRYKIIEKKQPVAFWCNPISGHNTLYWYLQNLGQGPELLIRYENEEAVDDSQLPKDRFSAERLKGVDSTLKIQPAELGDSAVYLCASSGWGEGRDTEAFFGQGTRLTVV.

The chain is built from TRBV2 and TRBJ2-5, with D possibly being TRBD2 (5 bases). The CDR3 has 16 residues. V was shortened by 4 bases and J by 2 bases, with 17 bases between the two germline ends. Per germline, CDR1 SNHLY and CDR2 FYNNEI. Here the CDR3 reads CASSGLLGTGQETQYF. For the CDR3, the DNA is TGTGCCAGCAGTGGATTACTAGGTACTGGACAAGAGACCCAGTACTTC.

The rearrangement joins TRBV2 to TRBJ1-6; 11 bases agree with TRBD1. Germline V gene lookup returns CDR1 SNHLY and CDR2 FYNNEI. With V trimmed by 6 bases and J by 8 bases, 9 bases remained unmatched. This CDR3 has 16 amino acids. The CDR3 DNA follows: TGTGCCAGCAGGACCGGACAGGGGGCGCGGGATTCACCCCTCCACTTT. Amino acid sequence: CASRTGQGARDSPLHF.

This chain uses TRBV4-1 with TRBJ1-5; 7 bases fit TRBD1. Germline CDR1 reads MGHRA; CDR2 reads YSYEKL. The CDR3 extends over 16 amino acids. The trim removed 4 bases at V and 6 bases at J, leaving 12 bases unmatched. Here the CDR3 reads CASSPTTDRRIQPQHF. DNA of the CDR3: TGCGCCAGCAGCCCTACAACGGACAGGCGTATTCAGCCCCAGCATTTT.

DNA of the CDR3: TGTGCCAGCAGCTTAATGACTAGCGGGGGGGTAGAGACCCAGTACTTC. Translating it yields CASSLMTSGGVETQYF. The rearrangement uses TRBV11-3 and TRBJ2-5; 14 bases align to TRBD2. J lost 4 bases, V lost 2 bases, and 3 bases had no gene match. Germline V CDR1 and CDR2: SGHNT, YENEEA. The CDR3 is 16 residues long.

This chain connects TRBV10-3 to TRBJ1-1; 8 bases fit TRBD1. V lost 10 bases to trimming and J lost 0 bases; unmatched junction nucleotides: 4. CDR3 length: 13 residues. From germline, CDR1 is ENHRY and CDR2 SYGVKD. The CDR3 DNA sequence: TGTGCCACCGGACAGGGCGTGAACACTGAAGCTTTCTTT. Its translation: CATGQGVNTEAFF.

The CDR3 sequence: CASSRTSGGNGNIQYF. The DNA for the CDR3 is TGCGCCAGCAGCCGGACTAGCGGGGGTAATGGAAACATTCAGTACTTC. J is TRBJ2-4 and V is TRBV5-1, with 13 positions matching TRBD2. Germline CDR1 is SGHRS and CDR2 is YFSETQ. This CDR3 is built from 16 residues. The J segment lost 6 bases and the V segment lost 4 bases, leaving 7 bases of the junction unmatched.

This chain connects TRBV7-8 to TRBJ2-7, with 8 positions matching TRBD1. Germline V gives CDR1 SGHVS, CDR2 FQNEAQ. The CDR3 has 17 amino acids. The ends lost 3 bases at V and 1 base at J; junction bases unmatched: 11. The chain's CDR3 is CASSFYPGTGLSYEQYF. CDR3 DNA sequence: TGTGCCAGCAGCTTCTATCCCGGGACAGGTCTTTCCTACGAGCAGTACTTC.

CDR3 nucleotide sequence: TGTGCCAGCAGTCCTCTCGCGGGACTATACAATGAGCAGTTCTTC. It specifies CASSPLAGLYNEQFF. This sequence joins TRBV6-6 and TRBJ2-1; TRBD2 matches at 7 bases. Germline V lookup: CDR1 MNHNY, CDR2 SVGAGI (reference sequence). CDR3 size: 15 residues. The junction had 8 bases not matched to a gene; V was cut back by 5 bases and J by 4 bases.

This clone was seen a handful of times. The chain uses TRBV5-1 and TRBJ2-5; 7 bases match TRBD1. The germline gives CDR1 SGHRS, CDR2 YFSETQ. The J segment lost 2 bases and the V segment lost 4 bases, leaving 5 bases of the junction unmatched. This CDR3 has 14 amino acids. The CDR3 DNA reads as TGCGCCAGCAGCCCACAGGGGACGCAAGAGACCCAGTACTTC. This gives the protein CASSPQGTQETQYF.

The rearrangement links TRBV20-1 to TRBJ1-2; D call uncertain. V gave up 5 bases and J gave up 3 bases, with 7 bases separating them. This CDR3 region has 11 residues. The germline gives CDR1 DFQATT, CDR2 SNEGSKA (reference sequence). CDR3 in amino acids: CSAFEDYGYTF. The CDR3 bases are TGCAGTGCTTTTGAGGACTATGGCTACACCTTC.

The chain is built from TRBV5-6 and TRBJ1-6, with a possible D match to TRBD1 (5 bases). Germline V gene sequence: CDR1 SGHDT, CDR2 YYEEEE. The CDR3 spans 14 residues. Trimming removed 3 bases from V and 9 bases from J, with 13 bases in between. The CDR3 spells CASSSGVIGSPLHF. The CDR3, as DNA: TGTGCCAGCAGCTCGGGGGTAATAGGTTCACCCCTCCACTTT.

The chain is built from TRBV12-3 or TRBV12-4 and TRBJ1-4; D unclear. The CDR3 sequence is 13 residues long. Trimming removed 7 bases from V and 10 bases from J, with 16 bases in between. DNA for the CDR3: TGTGCCAGCACCAATGGAGGTGTTGGAAAACTGTTTTTT. Amino acids: CASTNGGVGKLFF.